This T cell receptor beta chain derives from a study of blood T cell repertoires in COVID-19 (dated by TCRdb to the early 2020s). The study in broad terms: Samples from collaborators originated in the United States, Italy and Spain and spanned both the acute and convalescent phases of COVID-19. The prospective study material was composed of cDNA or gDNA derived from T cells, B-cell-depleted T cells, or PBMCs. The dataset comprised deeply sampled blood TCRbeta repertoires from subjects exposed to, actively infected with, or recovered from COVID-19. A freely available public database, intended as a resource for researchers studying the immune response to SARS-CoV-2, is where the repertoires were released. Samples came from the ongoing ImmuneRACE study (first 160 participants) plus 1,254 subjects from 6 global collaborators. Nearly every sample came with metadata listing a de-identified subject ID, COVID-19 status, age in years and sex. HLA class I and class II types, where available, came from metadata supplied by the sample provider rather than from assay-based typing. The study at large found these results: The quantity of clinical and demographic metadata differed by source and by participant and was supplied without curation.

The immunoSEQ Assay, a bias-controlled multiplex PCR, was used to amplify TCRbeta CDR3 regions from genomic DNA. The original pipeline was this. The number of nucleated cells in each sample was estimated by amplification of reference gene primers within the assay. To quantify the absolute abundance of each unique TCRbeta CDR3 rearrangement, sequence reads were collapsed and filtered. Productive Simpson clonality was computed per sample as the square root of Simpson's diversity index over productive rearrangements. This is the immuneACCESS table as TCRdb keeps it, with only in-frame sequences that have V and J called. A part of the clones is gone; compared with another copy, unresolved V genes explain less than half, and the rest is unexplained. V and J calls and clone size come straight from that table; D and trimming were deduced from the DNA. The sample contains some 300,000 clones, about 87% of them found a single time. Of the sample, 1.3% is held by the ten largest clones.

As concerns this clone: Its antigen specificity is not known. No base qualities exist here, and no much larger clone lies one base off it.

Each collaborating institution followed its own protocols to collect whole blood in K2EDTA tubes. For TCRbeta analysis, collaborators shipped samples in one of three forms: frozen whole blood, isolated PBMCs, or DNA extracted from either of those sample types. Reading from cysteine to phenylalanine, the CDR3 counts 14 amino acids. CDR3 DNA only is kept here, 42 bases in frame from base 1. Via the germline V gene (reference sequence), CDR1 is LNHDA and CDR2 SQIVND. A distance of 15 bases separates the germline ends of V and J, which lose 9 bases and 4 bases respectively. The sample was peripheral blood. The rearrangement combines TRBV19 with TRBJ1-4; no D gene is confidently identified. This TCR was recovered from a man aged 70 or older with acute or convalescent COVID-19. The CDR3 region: CASASLTVNEKLFF. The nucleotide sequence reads TGTGCCAGCGCGTCTCTTACGGTTAATGAAAAACTGTTTTTT.